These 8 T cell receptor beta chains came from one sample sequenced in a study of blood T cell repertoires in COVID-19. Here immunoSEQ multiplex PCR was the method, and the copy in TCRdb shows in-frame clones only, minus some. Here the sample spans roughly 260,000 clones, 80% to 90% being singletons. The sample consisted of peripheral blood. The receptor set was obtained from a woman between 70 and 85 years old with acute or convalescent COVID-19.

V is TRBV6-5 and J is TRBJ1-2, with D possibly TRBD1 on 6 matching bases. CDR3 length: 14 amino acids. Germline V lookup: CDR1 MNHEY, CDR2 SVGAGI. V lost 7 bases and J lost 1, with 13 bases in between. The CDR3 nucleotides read TGTGCCAGCAAACCGCAGGGGTATAACTATGGCTACACCTTC. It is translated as CASKPQGYNYGYTF.

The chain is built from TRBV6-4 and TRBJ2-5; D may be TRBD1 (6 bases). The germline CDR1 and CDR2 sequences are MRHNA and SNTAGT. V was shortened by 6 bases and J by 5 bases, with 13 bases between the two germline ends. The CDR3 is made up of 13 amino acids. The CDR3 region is CASSQGRGETQYF. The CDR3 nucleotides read TGTGCCAGCAGCCAGGGGCGCGGGGAGACCCAGTACTTC.

CDR3 region: CASESRTVTNYGYTF. CDR3 in DNA: TGTGCCAGCGAAAGTAGGACAGTTACTAACTATGGCTACACCTTC. V and J are TRBV2 and TRBJ1-2; a possible D gene is TRBD1 (6 bases). V lost 8 bases and J lost 0, with 16 bases in between. Germline V gene data show CDR1 as SNHLY and CDR2 as FYNNEI. The CDR3 is 15 residues long.

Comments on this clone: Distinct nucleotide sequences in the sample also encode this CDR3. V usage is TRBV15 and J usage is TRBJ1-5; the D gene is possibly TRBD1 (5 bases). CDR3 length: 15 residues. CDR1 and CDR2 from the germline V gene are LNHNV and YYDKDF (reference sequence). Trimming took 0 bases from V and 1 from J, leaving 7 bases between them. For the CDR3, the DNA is TGTGCCACCAGCAGAGATCCAGGGAGCAATCAGCCCCAGCATTTT. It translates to CATSRDPGSNQPQHF.

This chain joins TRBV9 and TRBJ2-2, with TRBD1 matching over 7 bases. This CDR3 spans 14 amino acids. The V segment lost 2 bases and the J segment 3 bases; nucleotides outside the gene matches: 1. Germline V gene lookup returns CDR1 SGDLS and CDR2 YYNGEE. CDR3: CASSVGQYTGELFF. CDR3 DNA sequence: TGTGCCAGCAGCGTGGGACAGTACACCGGGGAGCTGTTTTTT.

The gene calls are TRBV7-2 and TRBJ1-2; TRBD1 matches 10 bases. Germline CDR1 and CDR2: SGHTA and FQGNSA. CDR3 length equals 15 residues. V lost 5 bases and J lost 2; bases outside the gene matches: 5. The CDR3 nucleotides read TGTGCCAGCAGCATCCGGGACAGGGGAAACTATGGCTACACCTTC. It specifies CASSIRDRGNYGYTF.

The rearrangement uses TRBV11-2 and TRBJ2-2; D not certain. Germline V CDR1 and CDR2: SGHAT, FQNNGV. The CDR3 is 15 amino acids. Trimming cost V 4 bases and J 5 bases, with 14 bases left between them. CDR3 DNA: TGTGCCAGCAGCTCCCCAAGAAGGAGTACCGGGGAGCTGTTTTTT. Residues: CASSSPRRSTGELFF.

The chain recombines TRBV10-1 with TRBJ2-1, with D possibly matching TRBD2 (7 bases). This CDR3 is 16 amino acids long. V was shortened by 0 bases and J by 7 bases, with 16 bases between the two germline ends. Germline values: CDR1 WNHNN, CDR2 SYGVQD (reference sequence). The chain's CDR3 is CASSESFWGGLNEQFF. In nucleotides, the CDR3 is TGCGCCAGCAGTGAGTCGTTTTGGGGGGGCCTTAATGAGCAGTTCTTC.